One sample yielded the 7 T cell receptor beta chains listed below, sequenced in a study of T-cell memory formation after mild COVID-19. Via MiXCR, TCRdb re-called the 5' RACE reads, giving one row per CDR3 protein. The data contain fewer than 650,000 distinct CDR3 sequences, 17% of them seen just once; the ten biggest clones take up approximately 8.1%. Specimen: PBMCs or a T cell subset sorted from them (not recorded which). These receptors were obtained from an adult woman who had mild COVID-19 (a few samples of this study predate the infection). Cell type and time point are not known.

This clonotype has only a few counts. The chain couples TRBV5-6 to TRBJ1-2, with TRBD1 as a possible D gene (6 bases). Germline-derived CDR1 and CDR2 are SGHDT and YYEEEE. Trimming cost V 3 bases and J 4 bases, with 16 bases left between them. CDR3 length: 15 amino acids. CDR3 bases: TGTGCCAGCAGCTCAACCTTACAGGGCGGCTATGGCTACACCTTC. Its translation: CASSSTLQGGYGYTF.

V usage is TRBV6-5 and J usage is TRBJ2-2; TRBD2 might be the D (5 bases). The CDR3 extends over 15 amino acids. The V gene's germline CDR1 is MNHEY and CDR2 SVGAGI. The V end lost 0 bases, the J end lost 4 bases, and 9 bases lay between the germline ends. Here the CDR3 reads CASSYSDSVTGELFF. The CDR3 nucleotides are TGTGCCAGCAGTTACTCGGATAGCGTCACCGGGGAGCTGTTTTTT.

The chain couples TRBV11-1 to TRBJ2-5; D might be TRBD2 (6 bases). This CDR3 has 14 amino acids. Germline CDR1 is SGHAT and CDR2 is FQDESV (reference sequence). Trimming stripped 1 base from V and 2 bases from J, with 8 bases between. The CDR3 loop reads CASSLDGGQETQYF. The CDR3 DNA reads as TGTGCCAGCAGCTTAGACGGAGGGCAAGAGACCCAGTACTTC.

This clonotype has more than one count but fewer than ten. The chain carries TRBV27 and TRBJ1-4; no firm D call. The CDR3 length is 13 residues. Germline assignment: CDR1 MNHEY and CDR2 SMNVEV (reference sequence). Trimming took 3 bases from V and 7 from J, leaving 9 bases between them. The CDR3 is CASSFSPVEKLFF. DNA of the CDR3: TGTGCCAGCAGTTTCTCCCCGGTTGAAAAACTGTTTTTT.

The chain couples TRBV4-2 to TRBJ2-1; 13 nucleotides align to TRBD2. The V gene's germline CDR1 is LGHNA and CDR2 YNFKEQ. This CDR3 comprises 17 residues. Trimming at V came to 1 base and at J to 9 bases, leaving 9 bases not matched to a gene. The CDR3 loop reads CASSQGLGTSGTGEQFF. The CDR3 coding sequence is TGTGCCAGCAGCCAAGGGCTCGGGACTAGCGGGACTGGTGAGCAGTTCTTC.

This chain joins TRBV9 and TRBJ1-4; TRBD1 matches 10 bases. This CDR3 is built from 14 residues. V gave up 3 bases and J gave up 8 bases; unmatched junction bases: 4. Germline CDR1 reads SGDLS; CDR2 reads YYNGEE. The CDR3 bases are TGTGCCAGCAGCGCTGGACAGGGGGAGGAAAAACTGTTTTTT. As protein: CASSAGQGEEKLFF.

This clonotype was seen repeatedly, ten times or more. The chain joins TRBV20-1 to TRBJ2-5, with a weak D call TRBD2 (6 bases). V lost 4 bases and J 3 bases, leaving 12 bases between the germline ends. CDR3 length: 13 residues. Looked up from germline, CDR1 is DFQATT and CDR2 is SNEGSKA (reference sequence). The CDR3 spells CSAIPAGKETQYF. The CDR3 bases are TGCAGTGCTATCCCAGCGGGTAAAGAGACCCAGTACTTC.